These 25 T cell receptor beta chains were all obtained from the same sample, sequenced in a study of blood T cell repertoires in COVID-19. Assay used: immunoSEQ multiplex PCR; TCRdb lists only in-frame clones, some missing. In the table there are under 75,000 clones, 75% to 80% of which are singletons. The sequenced material came from peripheral blood. These receptor sequences come from a woman older than 75 with acute or convalescent COVID-19.

The genes are TRBV28 and TRBJ1-1; TRBD1 aligns across 9 bases. The ends lost 6 bases at V and 6 bases at J; junction bases unmatched: 5. CDR3 length: 13 amino acids. Germline CDR1 is MDHEN and CDR2 is SYDVKM. CDR3 sequence reads: CASRKQGAAEAFF. The CDR3 DNA reads TGTGCCAGCAGAAAACAGGGGGCCGCTGAAGCTTTCTTT.

The rearrangement uses TRBV3-1 (or the pseudogene TRBV3-2) and TRBJ1-6; 7 bases line up with TRBD1. Germline CDR1 and CDR2: LGHDT and YNNKEL (reference sequence). Trimming cost V 0 bases and J 9 bases; bases outside gene matches: 11. The CDR3 consists of 17 residues. The CDR3 DNA reads as TGTGCCAGCAGCCAAGATGTAAGGACAGGCAGGAGTTCACCCCTCCACTTT. This codes for CASSQDVRTGRSSPLHF.

The J gene is TRBJ2-7, the V gene TRBV3-1 (or the pseudogene TRBV3-2), with 8 nucleotides matching TRBD2. Germline CDR1 and CDR2: LGHDT and YNNKEL (reference sequence). The CDR3 sequence is 15 residues long. Trimming cost V 0 bases and J 5 bases; bases outside gene matches: 6. CDR3 coding DNA: TGTGCCAGCAGCCAAGATCGGACTAGCTTCCACGAGCAGTACTTC. It specifies CASSQDRTSFHEQYF.

This clone was detected a few times. The chain uses TRBV7-8 and TRBJ2-1; 14 nucleotides align to TRBD2. The germline V gene encodes CDR1 SGHVS and CDR2 FQNEAQ. V was pared by 6 bases and J by 8 bases, with 18 bases of the junction left unmatched. The CDR3 consists of 19 residues. The CDR3 nucleotides read TGTGCCAGCAGACACACCGGGACTAGCGGGAGAAGGATCCTCGATGAGCAGTTCTTC. Amino acids: CASRHTGTSGRRILDEQFF.

The chain employs TRBV5-1 and TRBJ1-4; 7 bases align to TRBD1. Trimming cost V 0 bases and J 7 bases; bases outside gene matches: 9. This CDR3 is built from 16 residues. Germline V gives CDR1 SGHRS, CDR2 YFSETQ. The CDR3 is CASSLAGGGESEKLFF. CDR3 coding DNA: TGCGCCAGCAGCTTGGCCGGAGGGGGCGAGAGTGAAAAACTGTTTTTT.

The sample holds a few counts of this clone. V and J are TRBV4-2 and TRBJ1-2; a weak D match, TRBD1 (5 bases). This CDR3 has 15 residues. Trimming shortened V by 5 bases and J by 6 bases, and 19 bases separated the two germline ends. CDR1 is LGHNA, CDR2 YNFKEQ, per germline. The CDR3 is CASSTPSAQGDGYTF. The CDR3 bases are TGTGCCAGCAGCACTCCATCCGCCCAGGGTGATGGCTACACCTTC.

The chain joins TRBV23-1 to TRBJ2-1; TRBD2 matches at 7 bases. TRBV23-1 is filed as an ORF, its function uncertain. V lost 9 bases and J lost 9; bases outside the gene matches: 17. The CDR3 totals 15 residues. DNA for the CDR3: TGCGCCAGACCTACGGGGAGGGCCCTTAGATCTGAGCAGTTCTTC. Residues: CARPTGRALRSEQFF.

The chain is built from TRBV30 and TRBJ2-7; tentatively, D is TRBD1 (6 bases). The ends were cut back, 0 bases at V and 3 bases at J, with 12 bases in the middle. This CDR3 contains 14 residues. Germline V lookup: CDR1 GTSNPN, CDR2 SVGIG (reference sequence). The CDR3 DNA follows: TGTGCCTGGAGTGTACTGGGACAAAGCTACGAGCAGTACTTC. This translates into CAWSVLGQSYEQYF.

This clone has just one count. The J gene is TRBJ2-7, the V gene TRBV27, with TRBD1 identical over 9 bases. Germline trimming cut 3 bases from V and 3 bases from J; bases unmatched to any gene: 21. Germline V gene lookup returns CDR1 MNHEY and CDR2 SMNVEV (reference sequence). The CDR3 covers 20 residues. The CDR3 here is CASSLKAATGGHLQGYEQYF. The CDR3 DNA follows: TGTGCCAGCAGTTTGAAGGCCGCGACAGGGGGACACCTTCAAGGCTACGAGCAGTACTTC.

This clone was seen a few times. The CDR3 here is CASSYGTSGRETQYF. The CDR3 coding sequence is TGCGCCAGCAGCTACGGGACTAGCGGGAGAGAGACCCAGTACTTC. The chain couples TRBV5-1 to TRBJ2-5; TRBD2 matches at 14 bases. CDR3 length: 15 amino acids. Looked up from germline, CDR1 is SGHRS and CDR2 is YFSETQ. The V gene end was trimmed by 3 bases and the J gene end by 4 bases; junction bases not matched to a gene: 2.

This chain links TRBV5-1 with TRBJ2-2; D is perhaps TRBD2 (6 bases). This CDR3 region has 14 residues. V was shortened by 0 bases and J by 6 bases, with 9 bases between the two germline ends. The germline CDR1 and CDR2 sequences are SGHRS and YFSETQ. This CDR3 reads CASSLGGGSGELFF. DNA of the CDR3: TGCGCCAGCAGCTTGGGAGGAGGGTCCGGGGAGCTGTTTTTT.

The rearrangement joins TRBV14 to TRBJ2-7, with a tentative D call TRBD1 (5 bases). V was trimmed by 0 bases and J by 2 bases, leaving 11 bases between them. The CDR3 runs to 15 residues. Germline CDR1 and CDR2: SGHDN and FVKESK. CDR3 nucleotides: TGTGCCAGCAGCCAAGATAGGAGACAGACCTACGAGCAGTACTTC. This encodes CASSQDRRQTYEQYF.

This chain links TRBV18 with TRBJ1-4; TRBD1 agrees at 11 bases. The CDR3 is 15 amino acids. CDR1 KGHSH and CDR2 LQKENI come from the germline V gene. V gave up 6 bases and J gave up 7 bases; unmatched junction bases: 7. CDR3 amino acids: CASSRTGGASEKLFF. As DNA, the CDR3 is TGTGCCAGCTCCCGGACAGGGGGCGCAAGTGAAAAACTGTTTTTT.

The V gene is TRBV25-1, the J gene TRBJ1-3; D unclear. V lost 1 base to trimming and J lost 11 bases, with 24 bases between them. This CDR3 spans 17 amino acids. Germline V CDR1 and CDR2: MGHDK, SYGVNS. CDR3 nucleotides: TGTGCCAGCAGTGAATTAAAATTGGAACCGCCGGGTTTCGCCATATATTTT. Its protein is CASSELKLEPPGFAIYF.

V usage is TRBV5-1 and J usage is TRBJ2-2; TRBD2 matches 9 bases. Germline-derived CDR1 and CDR2 are SGHRS and YFSETQ. V dropped 0 bases and J dropped 4; count of bases not matched to a gene: 7. This CDR3 is 17 amino acids long. CDR3 amino acids: CASSLGVAGASTGELFF. The CDR3 DNA is TGCGCCAGCAGCTTGGGAGTAGCGGGAGCTAGCACCGGGGAGCTGTTTTTT.

This chain links TRBV19 with TRBJ2-2; D not resolved. V lost 10 bases, J lost 7 bases, and 10 bases lay in between. This CDR3 is built from 11 residues. Germline-derived CDR1 and CDR2 are LNHDA and SQIVND (reference sequence). As DNA, the CDR3 is TGTGCCACCGGAGTGGTCGGGGAGCTGTTTTTT. Residues: CATGVVGELFF.

This clone has a handful of counts. This chain connects TRBV6-2 or TRBV6-3 to TRBJ2-7; tentatively, D is TRBD1 (5 bases). V lost 5 bases and J 0 bases, leaving 8 bases between the germline ends. Germline loops: CDR1 MNHEY, CDR2 SVGEGT. The length of the CDR3 is 13 residues. In DNA form, the CDR3 reads TGTGCCAGCAGTATCGACAGCTCCTACGAGCAGTACTTC. Amino acids: CASSIDSSYEQYF.

In its sample, this clone was seen once. The chain links TRBV10-2 to TRBJ2-5; 8 bases are shared with TRBD2. The CDR3 contains 14 residues. V gave up 4 bases and J gave up 4 bases; unmatched junction bases: 5. The germline V gene has CDR1 WSHSY and CDR2 SAAADI. The CDR3 sequence: CASSASGLSETQYF. DNA for the CDR3: TGCGCCAGCAGTGCTAGCGGGCTTTCAGAGACCCAGTACTTC.

J is TRBJ1-5 and V is TRBV5-3, with D perhaps matching TRBD1 (5 bases). TRBV5-3 is an ORF, and what it does is uncertain. Trimming removed 7 bases at V and 1 base at J, with 18 bases between. This CDR3 has 16 amino acids. CDR3 nucleotide sequence: TGTGCCAGACGGGTAACAGGTGCCGAAAGCAATCAGCCCCAGCATTTT. The encoded protein is CARRVTGAESNQPQHF.

The gene calls are TRBV30 and TRBJ1-6, with 7 bases identical to TRBD1. Trimming removed 1 base from V and 2 bases from J; junction bases left unmatched: 5. The CDR3 runs to 16 residues. CDR1 and CDR2 (germline): GTSNPN, SVGIG (reference sequence). This chain's CDR3 is CAWSGGGATYNSPLHF. CDR3 coding DNA: TGTGCCTGGAGTGGAGGGGGCGCGACCTATAATTCACCCCTCCACTTT.

The CDR3 sequence is CASQGMGQPQHF. The CDR3 DNA sequence: TGTGCCAGCCAGGGAATGGGTCAGCCCCAGCATTTT. The rearrangement uses TRBV27 and TRBJ1-5, with a tentative D call TRBD1 (5 bases). The length of the CDR3 is 12 residues. Germline CDR1 and CDR2: MNHEY and SMNVEV (reference sequence). Trimming shortened V by 8 bases and J by 6 bases, and 11 bases separated the two germline ends.

The rearrangement links TRBV5-6 to TRBJ1-4, with D tentatively TRBD1 (6 bases). CDR3 size: 14 residues. From germline, CDR1 is SGHDT and CDR2 YYEEEE. V lost 6 bases to trimming and J lost 7 bases, with 16 bases between them. CDR3 protein: CASNPRRQAEKLFF. The CDR3 nucleotides are TGTGCCAGCAACCCCCGGAGACAGGCTGAAAAACTGTTTTTT.

V usage is TRBV28 and J usage is TRBJ2-7; the D is unclear. Germline V gives CDR1 MDHEN, CDR2 SYDVKM. The CDR3 has 12 residues. V gave up 6 bases and J gave up 5 bases, with 11 bases separating them. The CDR3 DNA reads as TGTGCCAGCAGGAAACTTACTAACGAGCAGTACTTC. Its translation: CASRKLTNEQYF.

This clone was seen a handful of times. The chain is built from TRBV6-2 or TRBV6-3 and TRBJ1-1, with TRBD1 identical over 9 bases. The J segment lost 4 bases and the V segment lost 2 bases, leaving 8 bases of the junction unmatched. CDR1 and CDR2 (germline): MNHEY, SVGEGT. CDR3 size: 16 residues. The CDR3 reads CASSYGRQGVSTEAFF. For the CDR3, the DNA is TGTGCCAGCAGTTACGGACGACAGGGGGTCTCCACTGAAGCTTTCTTT.

This clone was detected once. The J gene is TRBJ2-2, the V gene TRBV24-1; 10 bases are shared with TRBD1. V shed 7 bases and J 5 bases; nucleotides not matched to a gene: 3. The CDR3 has 14 residues. Germline V gene data show CDR1 as KGHDR and CDR2 as SFDVKD. CDR3 loop: CATRGTGATGELFF. CDR3 coding DNA: TGTGCCACCAGAGGGACAGGGGCGACCGGGGAGCTGTTTTTT.